This entry is about one TCR beta chain. The source of the sample is a study of blood T cell repertoires in COVID-19. Study at large: Samples representing acute and convalescent COVID-19 were sourced from the United States, Italy and Spain.

Seattle patient enrollment occurred during active infection, with longitudinal follow-up thereafter. Methods used by the authors: Scientists estimated how many nucleated cells there were by amplifying reference gene primers. TCRdb's copy holds only in-frame clones and misses some; the assay was immunoSEQ multiplex PCR. Clone size and the V and J calls come from that table; the DNA yielded D and trimming. The data hold some 400,000 clones, with more than 70% observed a single time. V lost 1 base, J lost 15 bases, and 4 bases stayed unmatched. Germline V lookup: CDR1 KGHSH, CDR2 LQKENI. The CDR3 is 12 amino acids.

This TCR came from a woman in her fifties or sixties with COVID-19, enrolled during active disease. This chain uses TRBV18 with TRBJ2-1, with 9 bases that match TRBD1. The material sequenced was peripheral blood. The CDR3 DNA reads as TGTGCCAGCTCACCACGAGGACAGGGGACGTTCTTC. It is translated as CASSPRGQGTFF. Filled out from reference TRBV18 and TRBJ2-1, the complete variable domain reads NAGVMQNPRHLVRRRGQEARLRCSPMKGHSHVYWYRQLPEEGLKFMVYLQKENIIDESGMPKERFSAEFPKEGPSILRIQQVVRGDSAAYFCASSPRGQGTFFGPGTRLTVL.